This TCR beta chain was recovered during a study of shared clonotypes between healthy human individuals. In the study overall: Participating donors consisted of a couple of women and a few men aged 18 to 49. Each donor had three CD4 naive, three CD4 memory, two CD8 naive and one CD8 memory plate.

Genomic DNA per cell subset filled all wells of several immunoSEQ plates. In the sorted-subset replicate PCRs, 200 ng DNA, 25,000 to 30,000 T cell genomes, was used. Data came from immunoSEQ multiplex PCR; TCRdb stores just in-frame clones and leaves some out. The table includes a few hundred thousand clones, approximately 97% detected once. The source is a man in his thirties or forties in good health. Sequenced: memory CD8+ T cells sorted from blood. The subset is: CD45RO+ cells pooled with CCR7-negative TemRA cells.

DNA for the CDR3: TGTGCCAGCAGCATATTAAATGGCTACACCTTC. Translated, it gives CASSILNGYTF. This sequence joins TRBV5-5 and TRBJ1-2; D remains unclear. The V end was cut by 4 bases, the J end by 6 bases, with 7 bases between. Germline V gives CDR1 SGHKS, CDR2 YYEKEE (reference sequence). The CDR3 length is 11 residues.